This T cell receptor (beta chain) was sequenced for a study of T cell responses to AZD1222 COVID-19 vaccine listed by TCRdb under 2021. Describing the broader study: TCR sequencing was performed for 230 to 250 trial participants, of whom about 200 were given two doses of AZD1222 and around 25 were given two doses of MenACWY control vaccine. Trial participants were enrolled by age into subgroups of 18-55, 56-69 and 70-plus years, and approximately 150, 30 and 60 TCR-sequenced participants, respectively, were included in these subgroups. General study outcomes and caveats: CD4 TCRs associated with the vaccine covered the entire spike protein, and the dominant responses were in regions 160-218 and 743-854. Reportedly, close to half of the unique spike-specific TCRs recognized epitopes lying outside the regions that are mutated in the B.1.351 and B.1.1.7 variants. Conclusions about previously exposed vaccinees are limited, since just five or six AZD1222 recipients were seropositive for SARS-CoV-2 at baseline. After two AZD1222 doses, both the breadth and the depth of spike-specific TCRs were significantly higher than at day 0 and than in MenACWY recipients. Most participants were white British and females outnumbered males, and the authors suggested that clonal diversity may have been underestimated. In the small 56-69-year group, the increase in depth fell short of significance, most likely because of low power. Because no day 14 peak-response samples were available, repertoires were characterized only after the peak T cell response.

About this clone: Its recognized antigen is unknown. Base quality data are lacking; no much larger clone is found one base away.

At the junction V is shortened by 0 bases and J by 7 bases, with 16 bases in between. Looking up the germline V gene yields CDR1 SGDLS and CDR2 YYNGEE. Inclusive of the bounding cysteine and phenylalanine, the CDR3 is 15 residues long. The retained sequence is limited to the CDR3, 45 bases, with the frame set at the first base. The CDR3 regions of human TCRbeta chains were analyzed by immunosequencing. Per the original workflow: TCRs in the repertoires were matched against a reference library of SARS-CoV-2-specific TCRs that had been generated with the MIRA antigen-specificity platform. Breadth was defined as the fraction of unique TCRs that were SARS-CoV-2-associated. Depth was defined as the fraction of total T cells that were SARS-CoV-2-associated. Using the MIRA data, each spike-specific TCR was mapped to the spike region that the TCR reacts to and placed in a CD4 or CD8 class. Log10-transformed breadth and depth values were compared by one-way ANOVA with Sidak's multiple comparisons tests. This is the immuneACCESS table as TCRdb keeps it, with only in-frame sequences that have V and J called. A part of the clones is gone; compared with another copy, unresolved V genes explain less than half, and the rest is unexplained. V, J and clone size are those of that table, while D and trimming were read from the DNA. The sample records about 140,000 clones, 92% of which are singletons. Roughly 3.3% of the sample lies in the top ten.

The time point label for this specimen denotes: about 28 days (+/-7) after the second vaccine dose. AZD1222 recipients with second doses at about 4 weeks or about 12 weeks were pooled, because spike-specific TCR depth and breadth did not differ between schedules. Samples from vaccinated people were obtained from the UK trials COV001 and COV002, which included a single-blind randomized controlled phase 2/3 trial of AZD1222 (ChAdOx1 nCoV-19) in healthy adults. For TCRbeta chain sequencing, PBMC samples from trial participants were taken at day 0 and at day 28 after the second dose. The sequence is built from TRBV9 and TRBJ1-2, with the D gene not clear enough to name. The sample in question was peripheral blood, obtained 28 days after the second AZD1222 dose. This sequence was found in an adult who received the AZD1222 COVID-19 vaccine. The bases read TGTGCCAGCAGCGTAGAAACGGCCCTTGGAGGTGGCTACACCTTC. It codes for CASSVETALGGGYTF.